This T cell receptor beta chain originates from a study of T cell responses to AZD1222 COVID-19 vaccine. Findings and caveats of the study: Spike-specific TCR depth and breadth grew after two AZD1222 doses. Across spike, vaccine-associated CD4 TCRs were found, dominant at 160-218 and 743-854.

The method was immunoSEQ multiplex PCR; TCRdb's version includes in-frame clones alone and lacks a portion of them. The sample includes more than 140,000 clones, approximately 88% of them seen just once. Concerning this clone itself: Its antigen is currently unknown.

CDR3 length: 14 amino acids. Trimming took 1 base from V and 6 from J, leaving 10 bases between them. Germline values: CDR1 MDHEN, CDR2 SYDVKM. The material was peripheral blood, obtained on day 0 of AZD1222 vaccination. The chain links TRBV28 to TRBJ1-5; D is unresolved. The sequence was collected from an adult in good health. In DNA, the CDR3 is TGTGCCAGCAGTTTATCGTCTAGGGCTCAGCCCCAGCATTTT. Amino acid sequence: CASSLSSRAQPQHF.